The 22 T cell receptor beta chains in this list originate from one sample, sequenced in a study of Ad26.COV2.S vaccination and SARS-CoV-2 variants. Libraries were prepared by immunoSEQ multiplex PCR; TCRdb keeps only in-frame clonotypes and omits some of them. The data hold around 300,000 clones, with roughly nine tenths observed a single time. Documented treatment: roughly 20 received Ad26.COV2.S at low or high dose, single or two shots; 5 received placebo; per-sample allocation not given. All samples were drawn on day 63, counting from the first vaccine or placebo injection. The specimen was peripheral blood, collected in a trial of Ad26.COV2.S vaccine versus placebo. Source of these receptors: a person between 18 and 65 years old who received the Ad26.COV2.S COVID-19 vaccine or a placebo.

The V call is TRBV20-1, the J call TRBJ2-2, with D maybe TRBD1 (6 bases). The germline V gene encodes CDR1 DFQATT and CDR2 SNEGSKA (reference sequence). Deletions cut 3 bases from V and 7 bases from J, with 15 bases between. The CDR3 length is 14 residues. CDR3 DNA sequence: TGCAGTGCTAGTCCAGGGGCTTTAGGCGGGGAGCTGTTTTTT. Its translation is CSASPGALGGELFF.

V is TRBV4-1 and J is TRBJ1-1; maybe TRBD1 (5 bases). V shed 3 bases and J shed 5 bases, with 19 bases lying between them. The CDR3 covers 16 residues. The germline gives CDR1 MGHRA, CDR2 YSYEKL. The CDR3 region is CASSQAQPRVGTEAFF. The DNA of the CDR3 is TGCGCCAGCAGCCAGGCCCAACCCAGGGTGGGGACTGAAGCTTTCTTT.

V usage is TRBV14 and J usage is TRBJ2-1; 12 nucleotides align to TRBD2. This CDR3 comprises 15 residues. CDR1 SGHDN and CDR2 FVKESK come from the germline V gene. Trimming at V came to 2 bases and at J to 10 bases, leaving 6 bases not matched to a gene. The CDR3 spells CASSQNPGLAGEQFF. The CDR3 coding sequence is TGTGCCAGCAGCCAAAACCCCGGACTAGCGGGGGAGCAGTTCTTC.

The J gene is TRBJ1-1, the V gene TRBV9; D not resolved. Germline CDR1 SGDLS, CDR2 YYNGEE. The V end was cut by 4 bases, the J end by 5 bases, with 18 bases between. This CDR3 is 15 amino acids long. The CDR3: CASSLSITGDTEAFF. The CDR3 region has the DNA TGTGCCAGCAGCCTCAGTATCACCGGAGATACTGAAGCTTTCTTT.

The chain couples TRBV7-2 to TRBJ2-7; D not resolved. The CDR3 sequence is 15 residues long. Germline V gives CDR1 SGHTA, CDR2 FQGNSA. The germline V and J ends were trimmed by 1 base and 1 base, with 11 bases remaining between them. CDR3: CASSLDSRVSYEQYF. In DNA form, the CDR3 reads TGTGCCAGCAGCTTAGATAGTAGGGTTTCCTACGAGCAGTACTTC.

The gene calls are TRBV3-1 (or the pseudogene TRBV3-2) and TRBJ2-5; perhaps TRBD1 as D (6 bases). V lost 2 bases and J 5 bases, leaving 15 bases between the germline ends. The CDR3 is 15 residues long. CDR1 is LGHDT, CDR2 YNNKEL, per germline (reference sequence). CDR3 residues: CASSQRDRWGETQYF. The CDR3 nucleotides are TGTGCCAGCAGCCAAAGAGACAGGTGGGGGGAGACCCAGTACTTC.

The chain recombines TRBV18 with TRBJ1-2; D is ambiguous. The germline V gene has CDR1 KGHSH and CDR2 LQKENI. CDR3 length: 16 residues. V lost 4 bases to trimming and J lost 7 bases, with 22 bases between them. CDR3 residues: CASSRDTGREGGGYTF. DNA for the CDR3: TGTGCCAGCTCACGCGACACGGGCCGAGAAGGAGGTGGCTACACCTTC.

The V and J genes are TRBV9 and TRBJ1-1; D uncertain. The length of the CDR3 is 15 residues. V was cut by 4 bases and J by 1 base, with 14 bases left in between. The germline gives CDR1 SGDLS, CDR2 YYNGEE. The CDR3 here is CASSTQQLGNTEAFF. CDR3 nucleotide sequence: TGTGCCAGCAGCACACAACAGTTAGGGAACACTGAAGCTTTCTTT. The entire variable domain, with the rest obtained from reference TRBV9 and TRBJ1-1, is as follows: DSGVTQTPKHLITATGQRVTLRCSPRSGDLSVYWYQQSLDQGLQFLIQYYNGEERAKGNILERFSAQQFPDLHSELNLSSLELGDSALYFCASSTQQLGNTEAFFGQGTRLTVV.

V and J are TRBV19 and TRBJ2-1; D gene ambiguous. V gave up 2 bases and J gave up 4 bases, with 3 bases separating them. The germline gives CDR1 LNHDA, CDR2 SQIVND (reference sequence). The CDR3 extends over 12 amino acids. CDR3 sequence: CASSIRYNEQFF. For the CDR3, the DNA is TGTGCCAGTAGTATACGGTACAATGAGCAGTTCTTC.

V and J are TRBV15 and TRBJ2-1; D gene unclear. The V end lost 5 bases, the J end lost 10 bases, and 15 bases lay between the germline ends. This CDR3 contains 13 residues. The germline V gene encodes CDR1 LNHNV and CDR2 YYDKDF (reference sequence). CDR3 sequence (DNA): TGTGCCACCAGCGCCAGTACGAGCTCCGAGCAGTTCTTC. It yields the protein CATSASTSSEQFF.

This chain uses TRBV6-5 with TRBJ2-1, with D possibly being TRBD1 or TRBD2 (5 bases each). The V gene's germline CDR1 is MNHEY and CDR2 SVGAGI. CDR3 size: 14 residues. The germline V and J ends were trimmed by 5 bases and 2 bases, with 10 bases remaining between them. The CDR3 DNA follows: TGTGCCAGCAGTCGGGACGCAACCTACAATGAGCAGTTCTTC. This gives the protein CASSRDATYNEQFF.

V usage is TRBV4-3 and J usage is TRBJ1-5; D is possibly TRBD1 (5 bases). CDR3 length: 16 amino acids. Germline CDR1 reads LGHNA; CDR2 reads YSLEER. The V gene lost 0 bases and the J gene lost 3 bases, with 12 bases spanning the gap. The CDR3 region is CASSQDRTSDNQPQHF. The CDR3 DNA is TGCGCCAGCAGCCAAGATAGGACATCGGACAATCAGCCCCAGCATTTT.

The CDR3 DNA reads as TGTGCCAGTAGTGACACAGGGTATTCCTACAATGAGCAGTTCTTC. Translated: CASSDTGYSYNEQFF. V usage is TRBV19 and J usage is TRBJ2-1, with D perhaps matching TRBD1 (6 bases). V lost 5 bases, J lost 1 base, and 12 bases lay in between. Germline-derived CDR1 and CDR2 are LNHDA and SQIVND (reference sequence). The CDR3 consists of 15 residues.

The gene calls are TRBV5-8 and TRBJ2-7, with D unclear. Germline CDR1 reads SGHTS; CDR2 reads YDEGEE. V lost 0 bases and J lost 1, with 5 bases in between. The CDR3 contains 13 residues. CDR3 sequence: CASSLGESYEQYV. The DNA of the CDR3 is TGTGCCAGCAGCTTGGGGGAATCCTACGAGCAGTACGTC.

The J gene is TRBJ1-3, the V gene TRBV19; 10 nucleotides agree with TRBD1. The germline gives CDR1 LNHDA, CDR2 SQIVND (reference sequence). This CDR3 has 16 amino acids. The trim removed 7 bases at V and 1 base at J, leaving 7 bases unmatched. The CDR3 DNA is TGTGCCAGTAAGGGACAGGGGATATTATCTGGAAACACCATATATTTT. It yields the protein CASKGQGILSGNTIYF.

The CDR3 coding sequence is TGTGCCAGCAGCGTAGTTGCTAGCGGGGCCGGGAATGAGCAGTTCTTC. It translates to CASSVVASGAGNEQFF. V is TRBV9 and J is TRBJ2-1, with 9 positions matching TRBD2. Looked up from germline, CDR1 is SGDLS and CDR2 is YYNGEE. V trimming: 0 bases; J trimming: 7 bases; junction bases outside the gene matches: 8. The CDR3 length is 16 residues.

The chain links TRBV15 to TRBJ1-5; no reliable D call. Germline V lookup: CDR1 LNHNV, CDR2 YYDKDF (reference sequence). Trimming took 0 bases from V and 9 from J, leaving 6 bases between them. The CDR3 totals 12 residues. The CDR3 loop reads CATSRDGRPQHF. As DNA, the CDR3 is TGTGCCACCAGCAGAGATGGCCGGCCCCAGCATTTT.

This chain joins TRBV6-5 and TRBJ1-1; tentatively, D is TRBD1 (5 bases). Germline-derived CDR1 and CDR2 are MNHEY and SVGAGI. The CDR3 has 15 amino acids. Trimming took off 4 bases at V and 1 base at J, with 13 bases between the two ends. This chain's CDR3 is CASSSSPGGNTEAFF. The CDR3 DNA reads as TGTGCCAGCAGTTCCTCGCCGGGGGGGAACACTGAAGCTTTCTTT.

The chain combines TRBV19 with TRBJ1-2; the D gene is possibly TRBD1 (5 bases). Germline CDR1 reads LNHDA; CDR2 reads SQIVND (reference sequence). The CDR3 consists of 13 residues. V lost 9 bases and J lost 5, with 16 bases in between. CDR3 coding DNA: TGTGCCAGCTCTCCCCGACAGTGGTATGGCTACACCTTC. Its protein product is CASSPRQWYGYTF. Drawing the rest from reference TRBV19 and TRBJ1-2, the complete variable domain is DGGITQSPKYLFRKEGQNVTLSCEQNLNHDAMYWYRQDPGQGLRLIYYSQIVNDFQKGDIAEGYSVSREKKESFPLTVTSAQKNPTAFYLCASSPRQWYGYTFGSGTRLTVV.

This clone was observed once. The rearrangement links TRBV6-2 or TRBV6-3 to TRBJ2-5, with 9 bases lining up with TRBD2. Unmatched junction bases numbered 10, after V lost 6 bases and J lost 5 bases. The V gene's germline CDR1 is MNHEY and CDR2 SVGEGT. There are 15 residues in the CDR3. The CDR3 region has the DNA TGTGCCAGCAGCATAGCGGGAGTGGAGGGGGAGACCCAGTACTTC. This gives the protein CASSIAGVEGETQYF.

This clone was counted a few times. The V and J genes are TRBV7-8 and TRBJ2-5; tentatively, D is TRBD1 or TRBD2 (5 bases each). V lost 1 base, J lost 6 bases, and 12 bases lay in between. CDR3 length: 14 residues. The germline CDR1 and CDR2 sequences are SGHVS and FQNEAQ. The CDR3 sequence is CASSLGVQGQTQYF. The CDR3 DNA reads TGTGCCAGCAGCTTAGGGGTGCAGGGACAGACCCAGTACTTC.

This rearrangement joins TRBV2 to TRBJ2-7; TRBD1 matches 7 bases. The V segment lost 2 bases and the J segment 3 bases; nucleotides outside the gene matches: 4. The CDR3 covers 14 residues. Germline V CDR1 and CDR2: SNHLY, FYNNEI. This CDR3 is CASSERQGVYEQYF. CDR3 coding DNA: TGTGCCAGCAGTGAAAGACAGGGAGTCTACGAGCAGTACTTC.